The 28 T cell receptor beta chains presented below share a single source sample, sequenced in a study of T cell repertoires in ileal Crohn's disease. Noted time point: neoterminal ileum biopsy at postoperative endoscopy, about 6 months after surgery. Repertoires were generated with immunoSEQ multiplex PCR, while TCRdb's copy carries only in-frame clones and drops some. The data contain about 2,700 clones, 70% to 85% of them seen just once; the ten biggest clones take up 36%. Specimen: ileal tissue. These TCRs come from an adult with Crohn's disease.

This clone showed up just a few times. The rearrangement joins TRBV10-1 to TRBJ2-7; D not resolved. Trimming stripped 9 bases from V and 2 bases from J, with 11 bases between. This CDR3 spans 12 amino acids. From germline, CDR1 is WNHNN and CDR2 SYGVQD (reference sequence). CDR3 region: CARTDPPYEQYF. Here the CDR3 DNA reads TGCGCCAGAACAGATCCCCCCTACGAGCAGTACTTC.

The V and J genes are TRBV5-3 and TRBJ1-1; no definite D call. TRBV5-3 is annotated as an ORF whose role is uncertain. The CDR3 totals 13 residues. V was cut by 1 base and J by 3 bases, with 7 bases left in between. The CDR3 region has the DNA TGTGCCAGAAGCTTGCGCACTGACACTGAAGCTTTCTTT. Protein sequence: CARSLRTDTEAFF.

The chain employs TRBV14 and TRBJ2-7; possibly TRBD1 for D (6 bases). The CDR3 extends over 14 amino acids. Trimming took 1 base from V and 9 from J, leaving 16 bases between them. Germline assignment: CDR1 SGHDN and CDR2 FVKESK. The CDR3 nucleotides read TGTGCCAGCAGCCAAGTCAACAGGGCTCTGGGGCAGTACTTC. Its protein is CASSQVNRALGQYF.

The J gene is TRBJ1-4, the V gene TRBV6-5; a possible D gene is TRBD1 (5 bases). Trimming took 3 bases from V and 7 from J, leaving 12 bases between them. The CDR3 extends over 14 amino acids. The germline V gene encodes CDR1 MNHEY and CDR2 SVGAGI. In DNA form, the CDR3 reads TGTGCCAGCAGTTATCGGGGGAAGGGTGAAAAACTGTTTTTT. Translation: CASSYRGKGEKLFF.

The rearrangement joins TRBV5-4 to TRBJ2-2; 7 nucleotides line up with TRBD1. The CDR3 totals 13 residues. Germline trimming cut 5 bases from V and 8 bases from J; bases unmatched to any gene: 6. The germline V gene has CDR1 SGHNT and CDR2 YYREEE (reference sequence). The CDR3 here is CASRSGGVGELFF. DNA for the CDR3: TGTGCCAGCAGGTCAGGGGGTGTAGGGGAGCTGTTTTTT.

The V gene is TRBV2, the J gene TRBJ2-7; perhaps TRBD1 as D (5 bases). The CDR3 is 11 amino acids. Germline CDR1 and CDR2: SNHLY and FYNNEI. Trimming removed 4 bases from V and 5 bases from J, with 6 bases in between. The CDR3 DNA follows: TGTGCCAGCAGTGGGGGCCACGAGCAGTACTTC. This sequence encodes CASSGGHEQYF. The whole variable domain, filled in from reference TRBV2 and TRBJ2-7, reads EPEVTQTPSHQVTQMGQEVILRCVPISNHLYFYWYRQILGQKVEFLVSFYNNEISEKSEIFDDQFSVERPDGSNFTLKIRSTKLEDSAMYFCASSGGHEQYFGPGTRLTVT.

The chain joins TRBV4-1 to TRBJ2-3, with 11 bases identical to TRBD2. V gave up 6 bases and J gave up 5 bases; unmatched junction bases: 10. The germline V gene has CDR1 MGHRA and CDR2 YSYEKL. CDR3 length: 16 amino acids. This chain's CDR3 is CASRKDSGGAQDTQYF. CDR3 sequence (DNA): TGCGCCAGCAGGAAAGATAGCGGGGGGGCCCAAGATACGCAGTATTTT.

V usage is TRBV7-8 and J usage is TRBJ2-7; no clear D gene. The CDR3 is made up of 13 amino acids. The V and J ends lost 5 bases and 1 base respectively, with 9 bases between them. The germline V gene has CDR1 SGHVS and CDR2 FQNEAQ. The CDR3 bases are TGTGCCAGCAGCCCGGGTCTTTCCTACGAGCAGTACTTC. It specifies CASSPGLSYEQYF.

CDR3 sequence: CASSAYSAGGVEQYF. CDR3 DNA sequence: TGTGCCAGCAGCGCCTACTCAGCGGGGGGGGTAGAGCAGTACTTC. The chain has TRBV13 and TRBJ2-7; 10 nucleotides line up with TRBD2. Trimming removed 5 bases from V and 7 bases from J; junction bases left unmatched: 11. Germline CDR1 PRHDT, CDR2 FYEKMQ (reference sequence). CDR3 length equals 15 residues.

V is TRBV6-5 and J is TRBJ1-1; 7 bases map to TRBD1. Germline V lookup: CDR1 MNHEY, CDR2 SVGAGI. The trim removed 1 base at V and 2 bases at J, leaving 7 bases unmatched. The CDR3 consists of 16 residues. The CDR3, as DNA: TGTGCCAGCAGTTACTGGGCAGGGGGGACTAACACTGAAGCTTTCTTT. Residues: CASSYWAGGTNTEAFF.

This rearrangement joins TRBV27 to TRBJ2-7; D perhaps matches TRBD1 (6 bases). Between the trimmed V and J ends, which lost 1 base and 2 bases, there was a span of 15 bases. Germline CDR1 reads MNHEY; CDR2 reads SMNVEV (reference sequence). The CDR3 is 16 residues long. The CDR3 loop is CASSLYLGAPTYEQYF. The CDR3 nucleotides read TGTGCCAGCAGTTTATACCTGGGGGCGCCGACCTACGAGCAGTACTTC.

The genes are TRBV4-3 and TRBJ1-6, with a weak D call TRBD1 (6 bases). The V gene lost 0 bases and the J gene lost 10 bases, with 16 bases spanning the gap. The CDR3 has 16 amino acids. In germline, CDR1 is LGHNA, CDR2 YSLEER. Here the CDR3 DNA reads TGCGCCAGCAGCCAAGATTTAGGGGACAAGGTCTCACCCCTCCACTTT. This translates into CASSQDLGDKVSPLHF.

In this sample, this clone is large. The rearrangement joins TRBV7-9 to TRBJ1-2; TRBD1 might be the D (5 bases). The V gene lost 5 bases and the J gene lost 5 bases, with 12 bases spanning the gap. Germline V gene data show CDR1 as SEHNR and CDR2 as FQNEAQ (reference sequence). The length of the CDR3 is 13 residues. CDR3 amino acids: CASSAGTQYGYTF. The CDR3 DNA sequence: TGTGCCAGCAGCGCAGGGACTCAATATGGCTACACCTTC. The whole variable domain, filled in from reference TRBV7-9 and TRBJ1-2, reads DTGVSQNPRHKITKRGQNVTFRCDPISEHNRLYWYRQTLGQGPEFLTYFQNEAQLEKSRLLSDRFSAERPKGSFSTLEIQRTEQGDSAMYLCASSAGTQYGYTFGSGTRLTVV.

The V and J genes are TRBV7-2 and TRBJ1-2; D possibly corresponds to TRBD1 (5 bases). The length of the CDR3 is 13 residues. CDR1 SGHTA and CDR2 FQGNSA come from the germline V gene. V lost 2 bases, J lost 3 bases, and 7 bases lay in between. CDR3 residues: CASSLQGDYGYTF. For the CDR3, the DNA is TGTGCCAGCAGCTTACAGGGTGACTATGGCTACACCTTC.

This chain's CDR3 is CASSREQATNEKLFF. Here the CDR3 DNA reads TGCGCCAGCAGCCGAGAACAGGCAACTAATGAAAAACTGTTTTTT. This sequence joins TRBV4-1 and TRBJ1-4; possibly TRBD1 for D (5 bases). Germline V gene data show CDR1 as MGHRA and CDR2 as YSYEKL. This CDR3 has 15 amino acids. The germline V and J ends were trimmed by 4 bases and 0 bases, with 9 bases remaining between them.

This sequence joins TRBV9 and TRBJ2-3; unclear D gene. The germline V and J ends were trimmed by 1 base and 5 bases, with 8 bases remaining between them. The CDR3 covers 13 residues. Germline V gene data show CDR1 as SGDLS and CDR2 as YYNGEE. CDR3 sequence reads: CASSVITGDTQYF. The CDR3 coding sequence is TGTGCCAGCAGCGTAATCACGGGAGATACGCAGTATTTT.

V usage is TRBV6-5 and J usage is TRBJ1-3, with 7 bases aligning to TRBD1. Trimming took 2 bases from V and 4 from J; bases not matched to a gene: 8. The CDR3 has 16 amino acids. Germline V gene lookup returns CDR1 MNHEY and CDR2 SVGAGI. CDR3 protein: CASSYTGDSPGNTIYF. As DNA, the CDR3 is TGTGCCAGCAGTTACACTGGGGACAGCCCGGGAAACACCATATATTTT.

This clone showed up just once. The J gene is TRBJ1-5, the V gene TRBV30; D might be TRBD1 (5 bases). Deletions cut 3 bases from V and 6 bases from J, with 12 bases between. Germline loops: CDR1 GTSNPN, CDR2 SVGIG (reference sequence). The CDR3 runs to 13 residues. In nucleotides, the CDR3 is TGTGCCTGGAGCCGGAACCAGGGTCAGCCCCAGCATTTT. Amino acids: CAWSRNQGQPQHF.

The genes are TRBV28 and TRBJ1-2; D is unclear. Germline lookup yields CDR1 MDHEN and CDR2 SYDVKM. There are 13 residues in the CDR3. V gave up 7 bases and J gave up 2 bases, with 11 bases separating them. The CDR3 DNA reads TGTGCCAGCACCTCCGGGAAGAACTATGGCTACACCTTC. Translation gives CASTSGKNYGYTF.

The rearrangement joins TRBV10-2 to TRBJ1-5, with D uncertain. This CDR3 comprises 13 residues. V was shortened by 5 bases and J by 4 bases, with 9 bases between the two germline ends. CDR1 and CDR2 from the germline V gene are WSHSY and SAAADI. CDR3 nucleotides: TGCGCCAGCAGTAGGAGTACTAATCAGCCCCAGCATTTT. As protein: CASSRSTNQPQHF.

By share of the sample, this clone is large. The V and J genes are TRBV4-3 and TRBJ1-5; no clear D gene. From germline, CDR1 is LGHNA and CDR2 YSLEER. The CDR3 totals 15 residues. V shed 0 bases and J shed 8 bases, with 14 bases lying between them. CDR3 sequence (DNA): TGCGCCAGCAGCCAAGAGGCCACGGTGAGGGAGCCCCAGCATTTT. It encodes CASSQEATVREPQHF.

This clone has a handful of counts. The V call is TRBV13, the J call TRBJ2-1, with 9 positions matching TRBD2. Trimming at V came to 4 bases and at J to 0 bases, leaving 1 base not matched to a gene. CDR3 length equals 15 residues. Germline CDR1 PRHDT, CDR2 FYEKMQ (reference sequence). The CDR3 here is CASSSTSGSYNEQFF. The DNA of the CDR3 is TGTGCCAGCAGCTCGACTAGCGGCTCCTACAATGAGCAGTTCTTC. Variable domain in full (rest from reference TRBV13 and TRBJ2-1): AAGVIQSPRHLIKEKRETATLKCYPIPRHDTVYWYQQGPGQDPQFLISFYEKMQSDKGSIPDRFSAQQFSDYHSELNMSSLELGDSALYFCASSSTSGSYNEQFFGPGTRLTVL.

The chain is built from TRBV28 and TRBJ1-2, with a weak D call TRBD1 (5 bases). V lost 5 bases to trimming and J lost 7 bases, with 26 bases between them. Germline CDR1 and CDR2: MDHEN and SYDVKM. The CDR3 is 17 residues long. CDR3 protein: CASSPTRVVSLGAGYTF. The DNA for the CDR3 is TGTGCCAGCAGTCCAACCAGGGTAGTCTCCCTAGGGGCTGGCTACACCTTC.

The chain couples TRBV30 to TRBJ1-3; no firm D call. The germline gives CDR1 GTSNPN, CDR2 SVGIG (reference sequence). V was clipped by 5 bases and J by 1 base, with 12 bases between them. This CDR3 region has 14 residues. This chain's CDR3 is CAWWTGISGNTIYF. The CDR3 region has the DNA TGTGCCTGGTGGACGGGGATTTCTGGAAACACCATATATTTT.

The chain employs TRBV6-5 and TRBJ1-2; D perhaps matches TRBD1 (6 bases). There are 15 residues in the CDR3. The germline gives CDR1 MNHEY, CDR2 SVGAGI. Trimming left V 6 bases short and J 4 bases short, with 18 bases between. CDR3 sequence reads: CASSRQVALGYGYTF. The CDR3 DNA reads TGTGCCAGCAGCCGACAGGTCGCTCTGGGCTATGGCTACACCTTC.

Details on this clone: Compared with germline, one end of the junction differs, possibly owing to a read error. V usage is TRBV19 and J usage is TRBJ2-1; 11 bases are a match to TRBD2. The CDR3 is 15 amino acids. The germline V gene has CDR1 LNHDA and CDR2 SQIVND (reference sequence). The CDR3 DNA sequence: TGTGCCAGTAGAATAGCGGGAGGGACCTACAATGAGCAGTTCTTC. Protein: CASRIAGGTYNEQFF.

This clone turned up a few times. The chain has TRBV4-3 and TRBJ2-5; 9 positions agree with TRBD1. With V trimmed by 0 bases and J by 6 bases, 5 bases remained unmatched. In germline, CDR1 is LGHNA, CDR2 YSLEER. This CDR3 contains 15 residues. The CDR3 DNA sequence: TGCGCCAGCAGCCAAGAAAGGGGACAGGGCCAGACCCAGTACTTC. As protein: CASSQERGQGQTQYF.

V is TRBV7-8 and J is TRBJ1-5; D possibly corresponds to TRBD1 (6 bases). There are 16 residues in the CDR3. Germline CDR1 SGHVS, CDR2 FQNEAQ. The V end lost 0 bases, the J end lost 7 bases, and 16 bases lay between the germline ends. In DNA, the CDR3 is TGTGCCAGCAGCTTAGCCGGATCACCTGGGGGCCAGCCCCAGCATTTT. Amino acid sequence: CASSLAGSPGGQPQHF.